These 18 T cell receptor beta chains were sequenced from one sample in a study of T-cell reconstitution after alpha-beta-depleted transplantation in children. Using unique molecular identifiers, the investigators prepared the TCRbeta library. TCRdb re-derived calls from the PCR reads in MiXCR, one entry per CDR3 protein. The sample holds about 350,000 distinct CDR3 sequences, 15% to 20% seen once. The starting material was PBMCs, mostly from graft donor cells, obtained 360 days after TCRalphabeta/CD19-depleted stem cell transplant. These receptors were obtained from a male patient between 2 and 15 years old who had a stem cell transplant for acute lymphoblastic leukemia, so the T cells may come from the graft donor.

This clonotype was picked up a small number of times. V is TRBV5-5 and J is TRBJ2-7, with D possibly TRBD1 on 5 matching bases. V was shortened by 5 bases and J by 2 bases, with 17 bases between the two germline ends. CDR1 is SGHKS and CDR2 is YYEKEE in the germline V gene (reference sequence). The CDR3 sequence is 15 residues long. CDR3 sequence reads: CASSPGGRAAYEQYF. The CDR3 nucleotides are TGTGCCAGCAGTCCTGGCGGCAGGGCGGCCTACGAGCAGTACTTC.

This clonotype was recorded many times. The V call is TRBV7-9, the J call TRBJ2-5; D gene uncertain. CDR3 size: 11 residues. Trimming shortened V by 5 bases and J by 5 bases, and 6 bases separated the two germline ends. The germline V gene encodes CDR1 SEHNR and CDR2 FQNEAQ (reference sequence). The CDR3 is CASSQSETQYF. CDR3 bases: TGTGCCAGCAGCCAGTCCGAGACCCAGTACTTC.

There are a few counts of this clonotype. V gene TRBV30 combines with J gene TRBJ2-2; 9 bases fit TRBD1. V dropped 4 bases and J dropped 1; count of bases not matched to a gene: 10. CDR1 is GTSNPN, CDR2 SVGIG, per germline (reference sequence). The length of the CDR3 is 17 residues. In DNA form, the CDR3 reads TGTGCCTGGAAAATACGCAACAGGGGGCGGAACACCGGGGAGCTGTTTTTT. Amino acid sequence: CAWKIRNRGRNTGELFF.

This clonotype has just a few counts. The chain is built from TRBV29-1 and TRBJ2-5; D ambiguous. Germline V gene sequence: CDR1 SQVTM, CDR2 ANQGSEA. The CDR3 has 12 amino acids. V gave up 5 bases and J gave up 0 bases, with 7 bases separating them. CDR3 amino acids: CSVNIYQETQYF. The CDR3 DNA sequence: TGCAGCGTTAACATTTACCAAGAGACCCAGTACTTC. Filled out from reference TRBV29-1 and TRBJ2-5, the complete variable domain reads SAVISQKPSRDICQRGTSLTIQCQVDSQVTMMFWYRQQPGQSLTLIATANQGSEATYESGFVIDKFPISRPNLTFSTLTVSNMSPEDSSIYLCSVNIYQETQYFGPGTRLLVL.

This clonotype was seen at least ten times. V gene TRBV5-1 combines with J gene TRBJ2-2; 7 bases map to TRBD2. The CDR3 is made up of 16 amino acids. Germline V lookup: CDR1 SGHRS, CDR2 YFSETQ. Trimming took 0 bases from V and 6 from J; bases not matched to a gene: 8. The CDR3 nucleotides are TGCGCCAGCAGCTTGGAAGCGGGAAGAGGCGCCGGGGAGCTGTTTTTT. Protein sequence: CASSLEAGRGAGELFF.

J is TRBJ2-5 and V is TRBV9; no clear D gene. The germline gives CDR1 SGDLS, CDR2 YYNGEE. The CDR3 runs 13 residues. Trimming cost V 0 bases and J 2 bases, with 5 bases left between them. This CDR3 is CASSVALQETQYF. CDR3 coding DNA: TGTGCCAGCAGCGTAGCCCTGCAAGAGACCCAGTACTTC.

The CDR3 sequence: CASSQPGLAGAGELFF. The CDR3 region has the DNA TGTGCCAGCAGCCAACCCGGACTAGCGGGAGCCGGGGAGCTGTTTTTT. The chain joins TRBV4-2 to TRBJ2-2; 13 positions match TRBD2. In germline, CDR1 is LGHNA, CDR2 YNFKEQ. CDR3 length: 16 amino acids. The trim removed 2 bases at V and 6 bases at J, leaving 3 bases unmatched.

This CDR3 is CASSHVLGLADYEQYF. The CDR3 coding sequence is TGCGCCAGCAGCCACGTGTTGGGGCTAGCGGACTACGAGCAGTACTTC. The chain joins TRBV4-3 to TRBJ2-7; 7 positions match TRBD2. This CDR3 comprises 16 residues. J lost 3 bases, V lost 3 bases, and 11 bases had no gene match. Germline V gene data show CDR1 as LGHNA and CDR2 as YSLEER.

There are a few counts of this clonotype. CDR3: CASSTLRSSYEQYF. The CDR3 nucleotides read TGTGCCAGTAGTACCCTCAGGAGCTCCTACGAGCAGTACTTC. The rearrangement uses TRBV19 and TRBJ2-7; D call uncertain. This CDR3 comprises 14 residues. Trimming took off 4 bases at V and 0 bases at J, with 10 bases between the two ends. Germline CDR1 reads LNHDA; CDR2 reads SQIVND (reference sequence).

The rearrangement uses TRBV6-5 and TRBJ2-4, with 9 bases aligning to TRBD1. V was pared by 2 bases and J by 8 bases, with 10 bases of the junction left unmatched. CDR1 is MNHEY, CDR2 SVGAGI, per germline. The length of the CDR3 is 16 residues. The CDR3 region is CASSYPGQGVSYIQYF. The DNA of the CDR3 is TGTGCCAGCAGTTACCCGGGACAGGGAGTATCATACATTCAGTACTTC.

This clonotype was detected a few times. Here the CDR3 DNA reads TGTGCCACCAGCAGAGATCTTCTAGTTAGGTACAATGAGCAGTTCTTC. This translates into CATSRDLLVRYNEQFF. The rearrangement links TRBV15 to TRBJ2-1; D gene uncertain. Germline assignment: CDR1 LNHNV and CDR2 YYDKDF (reference sequence). This CDR3 contains 16 residues. V lost 0 bases to trimming and J lost 4 bases, with 13 bases between them. Filled out from reference TRBV15 and TRBJ2-1, the complete variable domain reads DAMVIQNPRYQVTQFGKPVTLSCSQTLNHNVMYWYQQKSSQAPKLLFHYYDKDFNNEADTPDNFQSRRPNTSFCFLDIRSPGLGDTAMYLCATSRDLLVRYNEQFFGPGTRLTVL.

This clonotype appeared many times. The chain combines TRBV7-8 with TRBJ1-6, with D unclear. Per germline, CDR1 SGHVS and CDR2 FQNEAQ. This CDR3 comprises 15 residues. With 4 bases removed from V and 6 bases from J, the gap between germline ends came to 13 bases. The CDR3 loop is CASSSRVGGNSPLHF. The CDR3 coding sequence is TGTGCCAGCAGCTCCAGAGTTGGAGGTAATTCACCCCTCCACTTT.

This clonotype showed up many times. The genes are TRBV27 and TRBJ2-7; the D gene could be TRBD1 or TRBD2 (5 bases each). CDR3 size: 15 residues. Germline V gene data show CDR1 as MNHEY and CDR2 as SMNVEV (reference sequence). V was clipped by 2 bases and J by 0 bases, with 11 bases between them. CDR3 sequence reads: CASSLLPGTSYEQYF. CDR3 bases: TGTGCCAGCAGTTTACTACCAGGGACCTCCTACGAGCAGTACTTC.

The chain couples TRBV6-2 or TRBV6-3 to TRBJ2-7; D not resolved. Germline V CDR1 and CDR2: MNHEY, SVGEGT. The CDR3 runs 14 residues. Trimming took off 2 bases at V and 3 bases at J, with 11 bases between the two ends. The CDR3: CASSYARRLYEQYF. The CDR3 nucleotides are TGTGCCAGCAGTTACGCGCGGCGCCTCTACGAGCAGTACTTC.

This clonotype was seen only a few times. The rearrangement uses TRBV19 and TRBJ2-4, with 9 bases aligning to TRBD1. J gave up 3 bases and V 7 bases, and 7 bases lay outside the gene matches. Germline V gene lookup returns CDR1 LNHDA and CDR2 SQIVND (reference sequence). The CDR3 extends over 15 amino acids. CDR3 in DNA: TGTGCCAGTAAAAACAGGGGGCGCGACAAAAACATTCAGTACTTC. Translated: CASKNRGRDKNIQYF.

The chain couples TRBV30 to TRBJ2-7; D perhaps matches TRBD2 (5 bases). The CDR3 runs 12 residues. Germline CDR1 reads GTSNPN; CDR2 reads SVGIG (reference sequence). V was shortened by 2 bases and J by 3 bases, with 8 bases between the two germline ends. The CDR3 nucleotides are TGTGCCTGGAGTAGCGACTACTACGAGCAGTACTTC. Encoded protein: CAWSSDYYEQYF.

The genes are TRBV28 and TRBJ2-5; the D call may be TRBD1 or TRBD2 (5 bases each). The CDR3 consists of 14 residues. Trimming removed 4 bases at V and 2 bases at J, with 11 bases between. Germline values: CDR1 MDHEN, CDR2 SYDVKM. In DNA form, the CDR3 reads TGTGCCAGCAGTTGGGGGAATCTGCAAGAGACCCAGTACTTC. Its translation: CASSWGNLQETQYF.

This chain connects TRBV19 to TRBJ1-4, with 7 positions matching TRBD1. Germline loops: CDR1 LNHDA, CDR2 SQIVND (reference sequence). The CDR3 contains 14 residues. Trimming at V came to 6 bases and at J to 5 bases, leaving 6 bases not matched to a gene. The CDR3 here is CASRNTGENEKLFF. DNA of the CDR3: TGTGCCAGTAGGAATACAGGGGAAAATGAAAAACTGTTTTTT.